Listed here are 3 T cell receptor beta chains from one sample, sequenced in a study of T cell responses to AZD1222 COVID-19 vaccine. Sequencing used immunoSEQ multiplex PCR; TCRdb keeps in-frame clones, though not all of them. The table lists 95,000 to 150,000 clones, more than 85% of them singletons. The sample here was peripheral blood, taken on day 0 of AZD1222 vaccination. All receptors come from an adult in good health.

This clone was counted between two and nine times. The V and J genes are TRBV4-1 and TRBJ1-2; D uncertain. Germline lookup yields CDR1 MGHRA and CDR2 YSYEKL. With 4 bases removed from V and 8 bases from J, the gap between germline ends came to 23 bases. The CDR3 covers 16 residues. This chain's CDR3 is CASSPLKAKAGQGYTF. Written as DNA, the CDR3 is TGCGCCAGCAGCCCGCTGAAGGCAAAAGCGGGTCAAGGCTACACCTTC.

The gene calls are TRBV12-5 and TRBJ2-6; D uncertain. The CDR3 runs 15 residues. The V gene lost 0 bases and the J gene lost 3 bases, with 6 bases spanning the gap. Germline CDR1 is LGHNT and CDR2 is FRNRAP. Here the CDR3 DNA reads TGTGCTAGTGGTTTGGTATTACATGGGGCCAACGTCCTGACTTTC. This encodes CASGLVLHGANVLTF.

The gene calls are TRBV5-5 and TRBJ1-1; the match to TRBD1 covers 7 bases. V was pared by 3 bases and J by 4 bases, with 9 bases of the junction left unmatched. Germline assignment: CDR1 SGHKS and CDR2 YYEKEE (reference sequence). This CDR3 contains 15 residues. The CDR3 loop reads CASSSPQGLTTEAFF. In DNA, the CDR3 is TGTGCCAGCAGCTCCCCACAGGGGTTAACCACTGAAGCTTTCTTT.